These T cell receptor beta chains were read from a single sample in a study of blood T cell repertoires in COVID-19. Only in-frame clones appear in the TCRdb table, and some are missing; sequencing was by immunoSEQ multiplex PCR. Among about 94,000 clones listed, 80% were seen once. Material: peripheral blood. These receptors all stem from a human donor in a cohort sampled during active COVID-19. Both conserved end residues are part of each CDR3. D genes are given only for firm matches. Not every row has a clone size; where given, it reads once, few, many or a size class.

>TRBJ2-7|TRBV6-5|.|15|.
TGTGCCAGCAGAAAAGGGGGGGGCGCGGTTTACGAGCAGTACTTC
CASRKGGGAVYEQYF
>TRBJ1-2|TRBV6-5|.|13|.
TGTGCCAGCAGGGTGGGGGGAAGGAGCGGCTACACCTTC
CASRVGGRSGYTF
>TRBJ1-1|TRBV10-1|.|15|TRBD1
TGCGCCAGCAATAGACAGGGGGCGCGGGACACTGAAGCTTTCTTT
CASNRQGARDTEAFF
>TRBJ2-1|TRBV6-1|.|17|TRBD2
TGTGCCAGCAGTGAAGCAAGGCTAGCGGGAGTCGATAATGAGCAGTTCTTC
CASSEARLAGVDNEQFF
>TRBJ2-7|TRBV5-1|.|16|TRBD1
TGCGCCAGCAGCTTGATTCCCGGGACAGGGGGGGGCGAGCAGTACTTC
CASSLIPGTGGGEQYF
>TRBJ2-7|TRBV11-2|.|13|TRBD1
TGTGCCAGCAGCTTAGGGGACAGCTACGAGCAGTACTTC
CASSLGDSYEQYF
>TRBJ1-1|TRBV7-3|.|13|.
TGTGCCAGCAGTTTGGACAGGAACACTGAAGCTTTCTTT
CASSLDRNTEAFF
>TRBJ1-1|TRBV10-3|few|14|.
TGTGCCATCAGCCGGGACTCCCGCAGCACTGAAGCTTTCTTT
CAISRDSRSTEAFF
>TRBJ2-6|TRBV11-3|.|15|TRBD2
TGTGCCAGCAGCCGCGGGGGCTCTGGGGCCAACGTCCTGACTTTC
CASSRGGSGANVLTF
>TRBJ2-1|TRBV2|.|12|.
TGTGCCAGCCCGAACTTGTCGGATGAGCAGTTCTTC
CASPNLSDEQFF
>TRBJ2-2|TRBV11-3|few|16|.
TGTGCCAGCAGCACGAGGGGCAGGGGTCCCACCGGGGAGCTGTTTTTT
CASSTRGRGPTGELFF
>TRBJ1-5|TRBV18|.|14|.
TGTGCCAGCTCACCCCAGGGAGGCTCTCAGCCCCAGCATTTT
CASSPQGGSQPQHF
>TRBJ1-4|TRBV6-2/TRBV6-3|.|15|.
TGTGCCAGCAGTTACTATAGCCGTCGCGGCGAGAAACTGTTTTTT
CASSYYSRRGEKLFF
>TRBJ1-1|TRBV6-6|.|13|.
TGTGCCAGCCTCCGGGGGACGGGTACTGAAGCTTTCTTT
CASLRGTGTEAFF
>TRBJ1-5|TRBV19|few|14|.
TGTGCCAGTAGTATTCCGTCAGGGAATCAGCCCCAGCATTTT
CASSIPSGNQPQHF
>TRBJ1-2|TRBV7-2|.|14|TRBD1
TGTGCCAGCAGCACTCAGGGGGCTTATTATGGCTACACCTTC
CASSTQGAYYGYTF
>TRBJ1-6|TRBV2|few|13|TRBD1
TGTGCCAGTAAGACAGGGCCAGCTTCACCCCTCCACTTT
CASKTGPASPLHF
>TRBJ2-5|TRBV7-9|.|12|.
TGTGCCAGCAGCTTAGTCAACAGGGCCCAGTACTTC
CASSLVNRAQYF
>TRBJ2-2|TRBV5-4|once|14|.
TGTGCCAGCAGCTCCGGGTCCGCCTCCATGGAGCTGTTTTTT
CASSSGSASMELFF
>TRBJ2-2|TRBV19|.|16|TRBD2
TGTGCCAGTAGGCCGACTAGCTCGATCCTCGCCGGGGAGCTGTTTTTT
CASRPTSSILAGELFF
>TRBJ2-5|TRBV29-1|.|12|.
TGCAGCGCAAGCTGGGAGGACGAGACCCAGTACTTC
CSASWEDETQYF
>TRBJ2-7|TRBV5-1|.|16|TRBD2
TGCGCCAGCAGCTTGGCCGCGGGGGTCGGGTCCTACGAGCAGTACTTC
CASSLAAGVGSYEQYF
>TRBJ2-7|TRBV4-1|.|13|TRBD1
TGCGCCAGCAGCCAAGGGACAGGGCAGGGGCAGTACTTC
CASSQGTGQGQYF
>TRBJ1-2|TRBV18|.|15|TRBD1
TGTGCCAGCTCACCACCTCCAGGGGGAGGCTATGGCTACACCTTC
CASSPPPGGGYGYTF
>TRBJ2-7|TRBV9|.|14|.
TGTGCCAGCAAGTTTCGCCCTAGAGGGCACGAGCAGTACTTC
CASKFRPRGHEQYF
>TRBJ2-5|TRBV11-2|.|13|.
TGTGCCAGCAGCTTAGAAGGAGGCGGGACCCAGTACTTC
CASSLEGGGTQYF
>TRBJ2-5|TRBV2|.|14|.
TGTGCCAGCAGGTCCATCCTGACAGAAGAGACCCAGTACTTC
CASRSILTEETQYF
>TRBJ1-6|TRBV19|few|14|TRBD1
TGTGCCAGTAGTGCGGGACAGCCGAATTCACCCCTCCACTTT
CASSAGQPNSPLHF
>TRBJ1-4|TRBV4-1|.|16|.
TGCGCCAGCAGCCAATCAGGGTTAGGGACTAATGAAAAACTGTTTTTT
CASSQSGLGTNEKLFF
>TRBJ2-1|TRBV7-2|few|12|.
TGTGCCAGCAGCTCCGGCGGCGTTGAGCAGTTCTTC
CASSSGGVEQFF
>TRBJ2-2|TRBV18|few|14|TRBD1
TGTGCCAGCTCACCAGGACAGGGACCCCGGGAGCTGTTTTTT
CASSPGQGPRELFF
>TRBJ2-7|TRBV19|.|15|TRBD2
TGTGCCAGTAGTACCCCCAGGACTAGCGGCTACGAGCAGTACTTC
CASSTPRTSGYEQYF
>TRBJ1-1|TRBV7-8|.|14|.
TGTGCCAGCAGCTTAGCGGGGGGAGAAACTGAAGCTTTCTTT
CASSLAGGETEAFF
>TRBJ1-2|TRBV6-4|.|13|TRBD1
TGTGCCAGCTCAGAGACAGGGGGCTATGGCTACACCTTC
CASSETGGYGYTF
>TRBJ2-7|TRBV9|once|15|.
TGTGCCAGCAGCGTAGATCTGGGCCCGACCTACGAGCAGTACTTC
CASSVDLGPTYEQYF